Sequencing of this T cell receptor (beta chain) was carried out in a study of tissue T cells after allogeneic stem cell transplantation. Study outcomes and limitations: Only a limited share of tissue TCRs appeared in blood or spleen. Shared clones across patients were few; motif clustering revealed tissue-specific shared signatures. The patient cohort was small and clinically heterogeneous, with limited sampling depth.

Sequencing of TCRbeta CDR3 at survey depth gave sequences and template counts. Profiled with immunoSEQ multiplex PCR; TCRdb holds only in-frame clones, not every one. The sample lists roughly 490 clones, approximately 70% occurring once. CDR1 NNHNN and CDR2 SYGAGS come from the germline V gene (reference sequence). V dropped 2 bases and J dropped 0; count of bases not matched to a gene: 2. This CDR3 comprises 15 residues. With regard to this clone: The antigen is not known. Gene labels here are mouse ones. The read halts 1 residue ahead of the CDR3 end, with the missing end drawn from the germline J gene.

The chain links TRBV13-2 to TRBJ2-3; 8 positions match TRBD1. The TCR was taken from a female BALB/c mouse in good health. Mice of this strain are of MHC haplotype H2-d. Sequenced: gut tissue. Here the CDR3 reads CASGENRGSAETLYF. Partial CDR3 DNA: TGTGCCAGCGGTGAGAACAGGGGGAGTGCAGAAACGCTGTAT.